This T cell receptor beta chain came from a study of vaccination effects on CD4 cells after COVID-19. Study overall: Before sequencing took place, the ViraFEST assay used viral peptide pools to expand antigen-specific CD4+ T cells.

Trimming took 6 bases from V and 2 from J; bases not matched to a gene: 4. The CDR3 has 16 amino acids. Germline CDR1 reads ENHRY; CDR2 reads SYGVKD. Upon completion of around 9 days in culture, CD4+ T cells were isolated. Half the medium was replaced with IL-2 medium on days 3 and 7. As regards this clone: Its antigen is as yet unknown.

The table came from immunoSEQ multiplex PCR; TCRdb's copy has only in-frame clones and leaves some out. Of fewer than 40,000 clones in the sample, 65% to 70% are singletons; the top ten hold 4% to 4.5%. This receptor was taken from a human donor who received a COVID-19 vaccine. The V and J genes are TRBV10-3 and TRBJ2-6; 10 bases line up with TRBD1. The source was CD4+ T cells from PBMCs cultured without peptide, collected before COVID-19 vaccination. The CDR3 here is CAISSTGGAGANVLTF. The DNA of the CDR3 is TGTGCCATCAGCTCGACAGGGGGCGCTGGGGCCAACGTCCTGACTTTC.